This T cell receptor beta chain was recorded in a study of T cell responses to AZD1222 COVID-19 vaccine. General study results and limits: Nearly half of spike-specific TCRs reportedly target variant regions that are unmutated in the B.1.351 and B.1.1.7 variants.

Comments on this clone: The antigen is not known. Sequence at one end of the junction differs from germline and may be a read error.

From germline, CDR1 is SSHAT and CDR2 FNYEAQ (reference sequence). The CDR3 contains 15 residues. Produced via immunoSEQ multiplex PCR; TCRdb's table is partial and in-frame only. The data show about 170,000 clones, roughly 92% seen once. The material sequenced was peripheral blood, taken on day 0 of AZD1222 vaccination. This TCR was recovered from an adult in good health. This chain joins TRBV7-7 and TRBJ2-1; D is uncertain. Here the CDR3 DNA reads TGTGCTAGCAGCTACGGACCCCTCTCCTACAATGAGCAGTTCTTC. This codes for CASSYGPLSYNEQFF. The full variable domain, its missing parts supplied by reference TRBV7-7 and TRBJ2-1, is GAGVSQSPRYKVTKRGQDVTLRCDPISSHATLYWYQQALGQGPEFLTYFNYEAQPDKSGLPSDRFSAERPEGSISTLTIQRTEQRDSAMYRCASSYGPLSYNEQFFGPGTRLTVL.